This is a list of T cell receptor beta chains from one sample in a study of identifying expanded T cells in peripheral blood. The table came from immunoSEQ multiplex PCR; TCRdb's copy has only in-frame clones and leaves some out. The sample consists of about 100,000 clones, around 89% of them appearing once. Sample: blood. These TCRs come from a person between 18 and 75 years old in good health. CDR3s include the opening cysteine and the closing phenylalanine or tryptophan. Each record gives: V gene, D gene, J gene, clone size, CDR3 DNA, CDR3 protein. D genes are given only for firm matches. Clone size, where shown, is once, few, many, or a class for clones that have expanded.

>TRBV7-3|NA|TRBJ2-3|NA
TGTGCCAGCAGCTTATACCATAGCACAGATACGCAGTATTTT
CASSLYHSTDTQYF
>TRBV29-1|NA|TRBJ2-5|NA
TGCAGCGTTGAGAAGGGGAAGGGTTGGGAGACCCAGTACTTC
CSVEKGKGWETQYF
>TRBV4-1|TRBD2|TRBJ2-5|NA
TGCGCCAGCAGCCAACCTGGACTAGCGGGAGAGACCCAGTACTTC
CASSQPGLAGETQYF
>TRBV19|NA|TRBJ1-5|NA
TGTGCCAGTAGTATAGACCAGATCTGGGACAATCAGCCCCAGCATTTT
CASSIDQIWDNQPQHF
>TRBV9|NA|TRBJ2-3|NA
TGTGCCAGCAGCGTTCTGTCAGGCACAGATACGCAGTATTTT
CASSVLSGTDTQYF
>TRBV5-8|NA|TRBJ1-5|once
TGTGCCAGCAGCTTGGGAACGTCCAGGGGCGAGGGTCAGCCCCAGCATTTT
CASSLGTSRGEGQPQHF
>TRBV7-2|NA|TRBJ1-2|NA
TGTGCCAGCAGCAGGGGGACGGATGATGGCTACACCTTC
CASSRGTDDGYTF
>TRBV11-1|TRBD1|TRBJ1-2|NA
TGTGCCAGCAGCTTGGACAGGGGGGCCCACTATGGCTACACCTTC
CASSLDRGAHYGYTF
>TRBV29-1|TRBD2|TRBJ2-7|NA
TGCAGCGTTGAATTCGGGGGGGGCTCCTACGAGCAGTACTTC
CSVEFGGGSYEQYF
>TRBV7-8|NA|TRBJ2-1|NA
TGTGCCAGCAGCTTAGTACAGGCAGAGCAGTTCTTC
CASSLVQAEQFF
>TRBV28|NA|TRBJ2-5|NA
TGTGCCAGCAGTTTAGGGGAGGCCAGGGAGACCCAGTACTTC
CASSLGEARETQYF
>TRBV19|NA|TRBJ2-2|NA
TGTGCCAGTAGTATTACCGGGCCCAGACATATCACCGGGGAGCTGTTTTTT
CASSITGPRHITGELFF
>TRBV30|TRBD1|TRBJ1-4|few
TGTGCCTGGAGTCCGACGGGACAGGGGCTCATCGGTGAAAAACTGTTTTTT
CAWSPTGQGLIGEKLFF
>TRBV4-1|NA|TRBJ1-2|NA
TGCGCCAGCAGCCAAGGGGGGGGAGGGCCATTCACCTTC
CASSQGGGGPFTF
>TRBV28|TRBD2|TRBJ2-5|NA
TGTGCCAGCAGTTTTAGCGGGAAGGTCGGGGAGACCCAGTACTTC
CASSFSGKVGETQYF
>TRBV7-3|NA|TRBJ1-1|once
TGTGCCAGCAGCTACGGAGGCGCTGAAGCTTTCTTT
CASSYGGAEAFF
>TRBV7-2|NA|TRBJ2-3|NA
TGTGCCAGCAGCTTATACGGGGGTCGTGCAGATACGCAGTATTTT
CASSLYGGRADTQYF
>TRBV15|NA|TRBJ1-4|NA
TGTGCCACCAGTCCGGGGCCATTGGAAAAACTGTTTTTT
CATSPGPLEKLFF
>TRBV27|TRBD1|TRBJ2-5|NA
TGTGCCAGCAGACGCAACTCCGGGACAGGTCCCGAAGAGACCCAGTACTTC
CASRRNSGTGPEETQYF
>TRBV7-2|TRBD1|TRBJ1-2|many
TGTGCCAGCAGCCGAGGACAGGGAAACTATGGCTACACCTTC
CASSRGQGNYGYTF
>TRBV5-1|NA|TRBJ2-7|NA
TGCGCCAGCAGCTTGGAGGGGCGGGGTAGCTACGAGCAGTACTTC
CASSLEGRGSYEQYF
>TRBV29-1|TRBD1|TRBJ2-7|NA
TGCAGCGCCGCCTGGACAGGGGGGTCCGAGCAGTACTTC
CSAAWTGGSEQYF
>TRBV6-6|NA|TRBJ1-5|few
TGTGCCAGCACCCTCACAGTCAATCAGCCCCAGCATTTT
CASTLTVNQPQHF
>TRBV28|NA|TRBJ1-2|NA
TGTGCCAGCAGACCCCAGGACAGTGCTAACTATGGCTACACCTTC
CASRPQDSANYGYTF
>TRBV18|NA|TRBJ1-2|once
TGTGCCAGCTCACCACCGAGCCTGGACAGACCCTATGGCTACACCTTC
CASSPPSLDRPYGYTF
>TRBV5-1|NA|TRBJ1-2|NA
TGCGCCAGCAGTCCCGGAAGAGATTATAACTATGGCTACACCTTC
CASSPGRDYNYGYTF
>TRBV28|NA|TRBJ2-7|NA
TGTGCCAGCAGTTTCAGCTACGAGCAGTACTTC
CASSFSYEQYF
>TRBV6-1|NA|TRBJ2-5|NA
TGTGCCAGCAGTGAACTAGAGACCCAGTACTTC
CASSELETQYF
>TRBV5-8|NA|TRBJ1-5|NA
TGTGCCAGCAGCTTGGATCGCAATCAGCCCCAGCATTTT
CASSLDRNQPQHF
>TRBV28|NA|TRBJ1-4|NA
TGTGCCAGCTCGGTTGGGGGGACTAATGAAAAACTGTTTTTT
CASSVGGTNEKLFF
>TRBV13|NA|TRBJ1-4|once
TGTGCCAGCAGCTCAACAGGTGCAGAAGGCGAAAAACTGTTTTTT
CASSSTGAEGEKLFF
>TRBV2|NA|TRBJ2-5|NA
TGTGCCAGCAGTGACCCCCGGACCCAGTACTTC
CASSDPRTQYF
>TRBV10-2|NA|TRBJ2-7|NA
TGCGCCAGCAGTGGGGGCTACGAGCAGTACTTC
CASSGGYEQYF
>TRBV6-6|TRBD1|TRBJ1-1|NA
TGTGCCAGCAGTCCGGGGACAGGGGGCTACACTGAAGCTTTCTTT
CASSPGTGGYTEAFF
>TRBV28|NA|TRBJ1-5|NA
TGTGCCAGCGGTCTTCGGGATACGTCTCGTCAGCCCCAGCATTTT
CASGLRDTSRQPQHF
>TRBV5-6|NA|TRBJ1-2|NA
TGTGCCAGCAGCTACGGGCTACAGGGCTCCGGCTATGGCTACACCTTC
CASSYGLQGSGYGYTF
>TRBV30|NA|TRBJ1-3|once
TGTGCCTGGATGTTGAAGGGAAACACCATATATTTT
CAWMLKGNTIYF
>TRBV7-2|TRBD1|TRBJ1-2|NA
TGTGCCAGCAGTGACAGGGCCCCTTACTATGGCTACACCTTC
CASSDRAPYYGYTF
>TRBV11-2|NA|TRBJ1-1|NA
TGTGCCAGCAGCTCACGGGACCGCAACACTGAAGCTTTCTTT
CASSSRDRNTEAFF
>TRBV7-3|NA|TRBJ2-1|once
TGTGCCAGCAGCCCTAGGGGAGCTAATTACAATGAGCAGTTCTTC
CASSPRGANYNEQFF
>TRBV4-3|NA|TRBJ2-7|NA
TGCGCCAGCAGCCCCCGGACGGGGAGCTCCTACGAGCAGTACTTC
CASSPRTGSSYEQYF
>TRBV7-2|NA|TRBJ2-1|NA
TGTGCCAGCAGCTCGGAGACTTTTTACAATGAGCAGTTCTTC
CASSSETFYNEQFF
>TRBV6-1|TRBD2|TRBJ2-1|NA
TGTGCCAGCAGTGGAGGAGCGGGAGTCTACAATGAGCAGTTCTTC
CASSGGAGVYNEQFF
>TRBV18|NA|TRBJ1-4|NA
TGTGCCAGCTCACCTCGTCTGGGGCAGGGTGAAAAACTGTTTTTT
CASSPRLGQGEKLFF
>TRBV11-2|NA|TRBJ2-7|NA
TGTGCCAGCAGCTTAGGGGTAGCTCAGCCCCCCTACGAGCAGTACTTC
CASSLGVAQPPYEQYF
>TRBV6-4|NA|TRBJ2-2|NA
TGTGCCAGCAAGGAAGTCGCGAACACCGGGGAGCTGTTTTTT
CASKEVANTGELFF
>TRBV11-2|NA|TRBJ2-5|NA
TGTGCCAGCAGCTTAGATCGAAGGCAGGGGATTCGAGAGACCCAGTACTTC
CASSLDRRQGIRETQYF
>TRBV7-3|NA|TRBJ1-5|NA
TGTGCCAGCAGCCTACCAACCTGTGCCCAGCATTTT
CASSLPTCAQHF
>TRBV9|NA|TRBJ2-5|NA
TGTGCCAGCAGCGTAGGGGTGCGCAGTGTTGATGGAGAGACCCAGTACTTC
CASSVGVRSVDGETQYF
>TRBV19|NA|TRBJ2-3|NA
TGTGCCAGTAGTAGGAAGGGGACAGATACGCAGTATTTT
CASSRKGTDTQYF
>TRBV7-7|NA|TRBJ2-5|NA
TGTGCCAGCAGCTTAGGTGGGGTAATCGGACCAGAGACCCAGTACTTC
CASSLGGVIGPETQYF
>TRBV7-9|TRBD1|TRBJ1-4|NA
TGTGCCAGCAGCTTAGATACAGGGGGTGGTGAAAAACTGTTTTTT
CASSLDTGGGEKLFF